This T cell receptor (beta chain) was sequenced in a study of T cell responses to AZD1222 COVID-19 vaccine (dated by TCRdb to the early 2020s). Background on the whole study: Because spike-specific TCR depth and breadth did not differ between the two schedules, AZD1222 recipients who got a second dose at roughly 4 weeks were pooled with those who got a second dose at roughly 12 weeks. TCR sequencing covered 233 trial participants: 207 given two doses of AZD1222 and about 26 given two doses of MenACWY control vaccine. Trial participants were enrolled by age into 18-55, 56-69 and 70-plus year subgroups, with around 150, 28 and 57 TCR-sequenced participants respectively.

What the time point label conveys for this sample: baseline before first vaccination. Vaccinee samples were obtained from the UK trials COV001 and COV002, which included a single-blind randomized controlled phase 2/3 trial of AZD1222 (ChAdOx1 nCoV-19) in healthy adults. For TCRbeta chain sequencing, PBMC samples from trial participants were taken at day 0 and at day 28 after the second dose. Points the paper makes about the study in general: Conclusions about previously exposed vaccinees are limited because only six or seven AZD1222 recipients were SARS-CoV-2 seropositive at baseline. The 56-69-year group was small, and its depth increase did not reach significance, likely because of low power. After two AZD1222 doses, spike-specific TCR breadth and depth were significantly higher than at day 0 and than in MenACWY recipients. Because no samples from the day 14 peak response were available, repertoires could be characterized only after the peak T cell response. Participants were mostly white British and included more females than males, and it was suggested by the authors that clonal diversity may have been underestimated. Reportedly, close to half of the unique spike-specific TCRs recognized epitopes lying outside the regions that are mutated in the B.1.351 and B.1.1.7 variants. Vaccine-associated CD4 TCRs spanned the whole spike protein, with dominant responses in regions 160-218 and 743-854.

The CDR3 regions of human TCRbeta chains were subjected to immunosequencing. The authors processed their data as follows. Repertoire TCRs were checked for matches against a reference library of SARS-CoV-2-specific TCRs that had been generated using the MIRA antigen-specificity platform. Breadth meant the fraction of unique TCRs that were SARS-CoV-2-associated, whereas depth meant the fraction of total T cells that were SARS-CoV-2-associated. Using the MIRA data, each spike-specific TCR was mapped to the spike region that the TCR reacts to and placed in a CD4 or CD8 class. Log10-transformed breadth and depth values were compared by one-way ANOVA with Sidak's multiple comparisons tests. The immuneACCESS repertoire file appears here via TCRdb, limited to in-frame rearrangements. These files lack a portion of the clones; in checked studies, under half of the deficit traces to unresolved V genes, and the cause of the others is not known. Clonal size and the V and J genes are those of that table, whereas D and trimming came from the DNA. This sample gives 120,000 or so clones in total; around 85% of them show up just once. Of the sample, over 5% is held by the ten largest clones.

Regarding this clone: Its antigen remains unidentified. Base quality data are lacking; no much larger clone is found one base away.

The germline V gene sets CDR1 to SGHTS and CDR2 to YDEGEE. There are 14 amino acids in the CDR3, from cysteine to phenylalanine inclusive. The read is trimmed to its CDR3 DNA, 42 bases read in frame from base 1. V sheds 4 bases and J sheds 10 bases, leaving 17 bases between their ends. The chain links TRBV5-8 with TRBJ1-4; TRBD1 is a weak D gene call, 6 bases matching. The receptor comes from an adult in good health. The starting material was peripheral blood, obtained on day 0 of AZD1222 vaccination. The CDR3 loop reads CASSTGTRGGKLFF. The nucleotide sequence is TGTGCCAGCAGCACCGGGACACGTGGGGGAAAACTGTTTTTT.